Following are 3 T cell receptor beta chains from one sample sequenced in a study of cytomegalovirus exposure and HLA in healthy donors. This PCR relied on a set of 60 Vbeta primers and 13 Jbeta primers. Sequencing used immunoSEQ multiplex PCR; TCRdb keeps in-frame clones, though not all of them. The sample has 130,000 or so clones. The material sequenced was PBMCs. All receptors derive from a woman in her sixties in good health and CMV-seronegative.

The chain has TRBV14 and TRBJ1-2, with D perhaps TRBD1 (5 bases). The ends were cut back, 4 bases at V and 8 bases at J, with 17 bases in the middle. The V gene's germline CDR1 is SGHDN and CDR2 FVKESK. The CDR3 spans 14 residues. The CDR3 sequence is CASSPRDRYLGYTF. The CDR3 coding sequence is TGTGCCAGCAGCCCCCGAGACAGATATCTCGGCTACACCTTC. The full variable domain, in which reference TRBV14 and TRBJ1-2 provide the parts outside the CDR3, is EAGVTQFPSHSVIEKGQTVTLRCDPISGHDNLYWYRRVMGKEIKFLLHFVKESKQDESGMPNNRFLAERTGGTYSTLKVQPAELEDSGVYFCASSPRDRYLGYTFGSGTRLTVV.

The J gene is TRBJ1-5, the V gene TRBV5-5; 12 bases match TRBD1. The CDR3 contains 17 residues. CDR1 is SGHKS, CDR2 YYEKEE, per germline (reference sequence). The V segment lost 4 bases and the J segment 1 base; nucleotides outside the gene matches: 6. The CDR3 nucleotides are TGTGCCAGCAGCCCCGGGACAGGGGGCGGGAGCAATCAGCCCCAGCATTTT. It encodes CASSPGTGGGSNQPQHF.

The J gene is TRBJ2-7, the V gene TRBV2; D gene ambiguous. CDR1 is SNHLY and CDR2 is FYNNEI in the germline V gene. The V gene lost 10 bases and the J gene lost 2 bases, with 18 bases spanning the gap. This CDR3 has 14 amino acids. The CDR3 DNA reads TGTGCCACCTCCTCGGTTGTTAGTGCCTACGAGCAGTACTTC. Translation: CATSSVVSAYEQYF. Full variable domain (missing parts from reference TRBV2 and TRBJ2-7): EPEVTQTPSHQVTQMGQEVILRCVPISNHLYFYWYRQILGQKVEFLVSFYNNEISEKSEIFDDQFSVERPDGSNFTLKIRSTKLEDSAMYFCATSSVVSAYEQYFGPGTRLTVT.